Shown below are 17 T cell receptor beta chains from a single sample sequenced in a study of blood T cell repertoires in COVID-19. Sequencing used immunoSEQ multiplex PCR; TCRdb keeps in-frame clones, though not all of them. The sample consists of about 180,000 clones, 84% of them appearing once. The sequencing input was PBMCs or T cells enriched from blood (not recorded which). All receptors derive from a man between 50 and 59 years old who had recovered from COVID-19.

J is TRBJ1-1 and V is TRBV9; no definite D call. CDR3 length: 14 amino acids. The V gene's germline CDR1 is SGDLS and CDR2 YYNGEE. The V end was cut by 0 bases, the J end by 5 bases, with 11 bases between. CDR3 amino acids: CASSVDNTGTEAFF. CDR3 sequence (DNA): TGTGCCAGCAGCGTAGATAATACGGGAACTGAAGCTTTCTTT.

The count of this clone is one. This sequence joins TRBV5-4 and TRBJ2-7; perhaps TRBD1 as D (5 bases). Germline V gives CDR1 SGHNT, CDR2 YYREEE (reference sequence). V lost 4 bases to trimming and J lost 2 bases, with 13 bases between them. CDR3 length: 14 amino acids. CDR3: CASSLKTATYEQYF. In nucleotides, the CDR3 is TGTGCCAGCAGCCTCAAGACAGCGACCTACGAGCAGTACTTC.

V usage is TRBV2 and J usage is TRBJ2-5, with 9 bases aligning to TRBD1. The CDR3 is 15 amino acids. Germline lookup yields CDR1 SNHLY and CDR2 FYNNEI. The V gene end was trimmed by 6 bases and the J gene end by 1 base; junction bases not matched to a gene: 6. CDR3 DNA: TGTGCCAGCAGGTGGACAGGGGCCACCCAAGAGACCCAGTACTTC. This gives the protein CASRWTGATQETQYF.

The rearrangement links TRBV5-4 to TRBJ1-4, with D maybe TRBD1 (6 bases). The V end was cut by 4 bases, the J end by 4 bases, with 14 bases between. Germline V CDR1 and CDR2: SGHNT, YYREEE (reference sequence). The CDR3 totals 15 residues. CDR3 nucleotide sequence: TGTGCCAGCAGCCCTGGGGGGGCCGGTAATGAAAAACTGTTTTTT. This gives the protein CASSPGGAGNEKLFF.

The chain has TRBV6-1 and TRBJ1-5, with 9 bases matching TRBD1. CDR1 MNHNS and CDR2 SASEGT come from the germline V gene. This CDR3 is 17 amino acids long. Trimming at V came to 0 bases and at J to 5 bases, leaving 8 bases not matched to a gene. CDR3: CASSEALGTGPHQPQHF. DNA for the CDR3: TGTGCCAGCAGTGAAGCCCTAGGGACAGGGCCCCATCAGCCCCAGCATTTT.

The chain employs TRBV5-6 and TRBJ2-1; D is possibly TRBD2 (6 bases). V gave up 1 base and J gave up 6 bases, with 17 bases separating them. The CDR3 is 16 amino acids. Germline CDR1 and CDR2: SGHDT and YYEEEE. CDR3 in amino acids: CASSLIGGGTPNEQFF. The CDR3 DNA reads as TGTGCCAGCAGCTTGATAGGTGGGGGGACTCCCAATGAGCAGTTCTTC.

The rearrangement uses TRBV28 and TRBJ1-4; maybe TRBD1 (6 bases). The CDR3 runs 15 residues. The V gene's germline CDR1 is MDHEN and CDR2 SYDVKM. Between the trimmed V and J ends, which lost 6 bases and 0 bases, there was a span of 11 bases. In DNA, the CDR3 is TGTGCCAGCAGCCCTCAGGGGCCAACTAATGAAAAACTGTTTTTT. It yields the protein CASSPQGPTNEKLFF.

J is TRBJ2-7 and V is TRBV5-6, with D perhaps matching TRBD2 (7 bases). CDR1 and CDR2 (germline): SGHDT, YYEEEE. V lost 2 bases and J 2 bases, leaving 11 bases between the germline ends. CDR3 length equals 14 residues. In DNA form, the CDR3 reads TGTGCCAGCAGCTTCCAAGGGGGGGCCTACGAGCAGTACTTC. Translation: CASSFQGGAYEQYF.

This chain uses TRBV6-5 with TRBJ1-6; D may be TRBD1 (6 bases). This CDR3 is built from 11 residues. CDR1 and CDR2 from the germline V gene are MNHEY and SVGAGI. Trimming cost V 9 bases and J 10 bases, with 10 bases left between them. The CDR3 loop is CASQGFSPLHF. CDR3 DNA sequence: TGTGCCAGTCAGGGGTTCTCACCCCTCCACTTT.

The chain combines TRBV6-1 with TRBJ1-2; 8 positions agree with TRBD1. V was clipped by 3 bases and J by 1 base; unmatched bases: 4. CDR1 is MNHNS, CDR2 SASEGT, per germline. The CDR3 covers 15 residues. DNA for the CDR3: TGTGCCAGCAGTGAGGGGACAGGAGGTAACTATGGCTACACCTTC. It is translated as CASSEGTGGNYGYTF.

The chain couples TRBV2 to TRBJ1-2; 7 bases agree with TRBD1. V shed 3 bases and J 4 bases; nucleotides not matched to a gene: 11. The germline gives CDR1 SNHLY, CDR2 FYNNEI. The CDR3 is 16 amino acids. CDR3 residues: CASSEGHRGSSYGYTF. The CDR3 nucleotides read TGTGCCAGCAGTGAGGGTCACAGGGGCTCCTCCTATGGCTACACCTTC.

CDR3 amino acids: CASSSTGGRETQYF. In DNA form, the CDR3 reads TGTGCCAGCAGCTCGACAGGGGGCAGGGAGACCCAGTACTTC. The chain carries TRBV7-7 and TRBJ2-5, with TRBD1 matching over 10 bases. Germline trimming cut 4 bases from V and 5 bases from J; bases unmatched to any gene: 4. This CDR3 contains 14 residues. CDR1 is SSHAT and CDR2 is FNYEAQ in the germline V gene (reference sequence).

The chain links TRBV5-4 to TRBJ1-1, with 7 bases identical to TRBD1. CDR1 SGHNT and CDR2 YYREEE come from the germline V gene (reference sequence). The J segment lost 5 bases and the V segment lost 4 bases, leaving 14 bases of the junction unmatched. The CDR3 is 16 amino acids. The CDR3 DNA follows: TGTGCCAGCAGCCTAGGGACAGCCTCAAGGAGTACTGAAGCTTTCTTT. Amino acid sequence: CASSLGTASRSTEAFF. The full variable domain, rest sourced from reference TRBV5-4 and TRBJ1-1, is ETGVTQSPTHLIKTRGQQVTLRCSSQSGHNTVSWYQQALGQGPQFIFQYYREEENGRGNFPPRFSGLQFPNYSSELNVNALELDDSALYLCASSLGTASRSTEAFFGQGTRLTVV.

V usage is TRBV4-1 and J usage is TRBJ1-2, with D perhaps matching TRBD1 (6 bases). With 1 base removed from V and 5 bases from J, the gap between germline ends came to 14 bases. From germline, CDR1 is MGHRA and CDR2 YSYEKL. There are 15 residues in the CDR3. The CDR3 DNA reads as TGCGCCAGCAGCCAAGGACAGGACCTACCGTATGGCTACACCTTC. Its translation is CASSQGQDLPYGYTF.

The rearrangement uses TRBV3-1 (or the pseudogene TRBV3-2) and TRBJ1-2; D is unresolved. The ends were cut back, 4 bases at V and 8 bases at J, with 20 bases in the middle. In germline, CDR1 is LGHDT, CDR2 YNNKEL (reference sequence). This CDR3 has 15 amino acids. The chain's CDR3 is CASSPISLGISGYTF. The CDR3 DNA reads TGTGCCAGCAGCCCTATTAGCCTTGGAATCTCCGGCTACACCTTC.

The V gene is TRBV6-2 or TRBV6-3, the J gene TRBJ2-5; 13 nucleotides agree with TRBD2. This CDR3 spans 17 amino acids. V lost 7 bases and J lost 3; bases outside the gene matches: 11. CDR1 and CDR2 (germline): MNHEY, SVGEGT. This CDR3 reads CASTPGYGLAGEETQYF. The CDR3 DNA follows: TGTGCCAGCACCCCCGGATATGGACTAGCGGGGGAAGAGACCCAGTACTTC.

The chain's CDR3 is CASSFEARLSNSPLHF. In DNA, the CDR3 is TGTGCCAGCAGCTTTGAGGCGCGCCTTTCTAATTCACCCCTCCACTTT. V and J are TRBV7-8 and TRBJ1-6; D gene unclear. Germline V gene lookup returns CDR1 SGHVS and CDR2 FQNEAQ. The CDR3 consists of 16 residues. Trimming shortened V by 3 bases and J by 6 bases, and 15 bases separated the two germline ends. Full variable domain (missing parts from reference TRBV7-8 and TRBJ1-6): GAGVSQSPRYKVAKRGQDVALRCDPISGHVSLFWYQQALGQGPEFLTYFQNEAQLDKSGLPSDRFFAERPEGSVSTLKIQRTQQEDSAVYLCASSFEARLSNSPLHFGNGTRLTVT.